This is a list of T cell receptor beta chains from one sample in a study of somatic mutations in cytotoxic T cells in rheumatoid arthritis. The table came from immunoSEQ multiplex PCR; TCRdb's copy has only in-frame clones and leaves some out. Counted here are 2,300 or so clones, over 80% occurring once; the ten biggest clones make up roughly 12%. Sequenced sample: CD8+ T cells sorted from blood. The receptors stem from a woman between 70 and 85 years old with rheumatoid arthritis. The CDR3 runs from the conserved cysteine through the conserved F or W. D genes are given only for firm matches. Clone size appears in some rows only: once, few, many, or a class for an expanded clone.

TRBV6-4	.	TRBD2	TRBJ2-1	TGTGCCAGCAGTGACTCGACTAGCGGGACATACAATGAGCAGTTCTTC	CASSDSTSGTYNEQFF
TRBV2	.	.	TRBJ1-5	TGTGCCAGCGAACTAAGACCCCTTTATAGCAATCAGCCCCAGCATTTT	CASELRPLYSNQPQHF
TRBV7-7	once	.	TRBJ2-5	TGTGCTAGCAGCCCCCGCAGCATAGAGGGCGAGACCCAGTACTTC	CASSPRSIEGETQYF
TRBV7-2	.	.	TRBJ2-7	TGTGCCAGCAGCTCAGGGCCCTACGAGCAGTACTTC	CASSSGPYEQYF
TRBV28	.	TRBD2	TRBJ2-1	TGTGCCAGCAGTCCCCTTAGCGGGGGCAACAATGAGCAGTTCTTC	CASSPLSGGNNEQFF
TRBV28	.	TRBD1	TRBJ2-6	TGTGCCAGCAGTTTGCCGGGACAGGGTATCACTGGGGCCAACGTCCTGACTTTC	CASSLPGQGITGANVLTF
TRBV21-1	.	.	TRBJ2-5	TGTGCCAGCAGCAATGGGCTAAGGATGAGCTCCCAAGAGACCCAGTACTTC	CASSNGLRMSSQETQYF
TRBV7-3	.	.	TRBJ2-1	TGTGCCAGCAGCTTAGGTGTACCCCCTAGTGTTGAGCAGTTCTTC	CASSLGVPPSVEQFF
TRBV28	.	.	TRBJ2-7	TGTGCCAGCAGTTTCGAACGGGACACCCTGGTCTACGAGCAGTACTTC	CASSFERDTLVYEQYF
TRBV9	.	.	TRBJ2-5	TGTGCCAGCAGCGTAGATCTAGGTTCCCAAGAGACCCAGTACTTC	CASSVDLGSQETQYF
TRBV29-1	.	.	TRBJ1-2	TGCAGCGTTGGGGGGGGCGCAGACTATGGCTACACCTTC	CSVGGGADYGYTF
TRBV11-2	.	TRBD1	TRBJ2-1	TGTGCCAGCCATACAGGGGGCGTCGGTAATGAGCAGTTCTTC	CASHTGGVGNEQFF
TRBV27	.	TRBD2	TRBJ2-7	TGTGCCAGCAGTTTCCCGGGAGGGGCGGCCTACGAGCAGTACTTC	CASSFPGGAAYEQYF
TRBV10-3	large	TRBD2	TRBJ2-1	TGTGCCATCACCGTCGCTGGGACTAGCGGGAGTCGCTCCTACAATGAGCAGTTCTTC	CAITVAGTSGSRSYNEQFF
TRBV9	.	.	TRBJ1-2	TGTGCCAGCAGCTCCGGGGGAGCTAACTATGGCTACACCTTC	CASSSGGANYGYTF
TRBV19	.	.	TRBJ2-3	TGTGCCAGTAGCCGATCGTTGCAAAGCTCGACAGATACGCAGTATTTT	CASSRSLQSSTDTQYF
TRBV7-6	.	.	TRBJ1-1	TGTGCCAGCAGCCCCCCAGGGAACACTGAAGCTTTCTTT	CASSPPGNTEAFF
TRBV27	.	.	TRBJ1-1	TGTGCCAGCAGGGGTCAGGGGTTGAACACTGAAGCTTTCTTT	CASRGQGLNTEAFF
TRBV2	.	.	TRBJ2-7	TGTGCCAGCAGTTTAGCTTACGAGCAGTACTTC	CASSLAYEQYF
TRBV4-1	.	.	TRBJ1-1	TGCGCCAGCAGGGGGCAGGGGCAAACTGAAGCTTTCTTT	CASRGQGQTEAFF
TRBV11-3	.	TRBD1	TRBJ2-1	TGTGCCAGCAGCTCCCCGGGACAGGCGAACAATGAGCAGTTCTTC	CASSSPGQANNEQFF
TRBV9	once	TRBD2	TRBJ2-7	TGTGCCAGCAGCCCCGGGACTAGCGGGTACGAGCAGTACTTC	CASSPGTSGYEQYF
TRBV6-1	.	TRBD1	TRBJ2-7	TGTGCCACGAGGGACAGGGTCTACGAGCAGTACTTC	CATRDRVYEQYF
TRBV28	.	.	TRBJ2-7	TGTGCCAGCACCCCTTTCCTTAGGGGTAGCTACGAGCAGTACTTC	CASTPFLRGSYEQYF
TRBV27	.	TRBD1	TRBJ1-5	TGTGCCAGCAGTTTTCTGACCGGGACAGGAGGACTTTTGGGGCCCCAGCATTTT	CASSFLTGTGGLLGPQHF
TRBV7-8	.	TRBD1	TRBJ1-2	TGTGCCAGCAGCTTAGTAGGGGGACAGCTTACTAAGGGCTACACCTTC	CASSLVGGQLTKGYTF
TRBV28	.	.	TRBJ2-5	TGTGCCAGCAGTTTTCAGGGGCTGGAGACCCAGTACTTC	CASSFQGLETQYF
TRBV28	.	TRBD2	TRBJ2-7	TGTGCCAGCAGTGCCTCGGTGACTAGCGGGAACGAGCAGTACTTC	CASSASVTSGNEQYF
TRBV28	.	TRBD1	TRBJ1-1	TGTGCCAGCAGTTTCCTAGGGGGCCCGGCTTTCTTT	CASSFLGGPAFF
TRBV27	once	.	TRBJ2-7	TGTGCCAGCAGTTTAACCACCCCAGGGGTGAGAACCTACGAGCAGTACTTC	CASSLTTPGVRTYEQYF
TRBV9	.	.	TRBJ2-1	TGTGCCAGCCAGGGGGGAGTAAAGGTGAATGAGCAGTTCTTC	CASQGGVKVNEQFF
TRBV10-3	.	TRBD2	TRBJ2-2	TGTGCCATCAGTGTGCTAGCGGGAGGAAACGGGGAGCTGTTTTTT	CAISVLAGGNGELFF
TRBV6-1	.	TRBD1	TRBJ1-1	TGTGCCAGCAGTGAAGCGGGGTCAGGGGGCACTGAAGCTTTCTTT	CASSEAGSGGTEAFF
TRBV27	.	.	TRBJ2-7	TGTGCCAGCAGCCCCGGCAGGGGGGACGAGCAGTACTTC	CASSPGRGDEQYF
TRBV7-9	.	TRBD1	TRBJ1-4	TGTGCCAGCAGCGACCGGGACAGTCCAAATGAAAAACTGTTTTTT	CASSDRDSPNEKLFF
TRBV7-8	.	.	TRBJ2-3	TGTGCCAGCAGCTTAGATCGACAGGATTTGTTCTCTAGCACAGATACGCAGTATTTT	CASSLDRQDLFSSTDTQYF
TRBV7-3	.	.	TRBJ2-3	TGTGCCAGCAGCTCAGGCATCGGGACTGACGCAGATACGCAGTATTTT	CASSSGIGTDADTQYF
TRBV19	.	TRBD2	TRBJ2-7	TGTGCCAGTAGTATGGACAGCGGGAGGTACGAGCAGTACTTC	CASSMDSGRYEQYF
TRBV10-3	.	.	TRBJ2-7	TGTGCCATCAGTGCATCACAGTACGAGCAGTACTTC	CAISASQYEQYF
TRBV25-1	once	.	TRBJ2-2	TGTGCCAGCAGTGACAGGGACACCGGGGAGCTGTTTTTT	CASSDRDTGELFF
TRBV15	.	TRBD2	TRBJ2-1	TGTGCCACCAGCACGACTAGCGGGAGGTATGAGCAGTTCTTC	CATSTTSGRYEQFF
TRBV6-1	few	.	TRBJ1-5	TGTGCCAGCAGTCCCAGGGTTCCCACCAATCAGCCCCAGCATTTT	CASSPRVPTNQPQHF
TRBV7-2	.	TRBD2	TRBJ2-1	TGTGCCAGCAGCTTGTCGACTAGCGGGACGACTTTCTTC	CASSLSTSGTTFF
TRBV7-2	.	.	TRBJ2-1	TGTGCCAGCAGTCCCGGGCCGAGGGATGAGCAGTTCTTC	CASSPGPRDEQFF
TRBV27	.	.	TRBJ1-5	TGTGCCAGCAGTTCCTATGGAGGGGTGAGCAATCAGCCCCAGCATTTT	CASSSYGGVSNQPQHF
TRBV7-7	.	.	TRBJ2-5	TGTGCTAGCAGCCCCACTACCGGACAGATCCAAGAGACCCAGTACTTC	CASSPTTGQIQETQYF
TRBV7-8	.	.	TRBJ1-2	TGTGCCAGCGCCCACCGCGGGGGGCATGGCTACACCTTC	CASAHRGGHGYTF
TRBV27	.	.	TRBJ2-2	TGTGCCAGCAGTTCGCTCCTAGGCGTTTCGAACACCGGGGAGCTGTTTTTT	CASSSLLGVSNTGELFF